The clone carrying this T cell receptor beta chain has just one count. The CDR3 totals 16 residues. Germline V gene sequence: CDR1 SNHLY, CDR2 FYNNEI. V trimming: 4 bases; J trimming: 2 bases; junction bases outside the gene matches: 8. This entry is derived from a study of blood T cell repertoires in COVID-19. Only in-frame clones appear in the TCRdb table, and some are missing; sequencing was by immunoSEQ multiplex PCR. The sample includes 23,000 or so clones, around nine tenths of them seen just once. This chain uses TRBV2 with TRBJ2-7; 10 nucleotides match TRBD1. The source of this sequence is a human donor in a cohort sampled during active COVID-19. Sequencing was carried out using peripheral blood. CDR3 amino acids: CASSGGGQGYTYEQYF. CDR3 DNA sequence: TGTGCCAGCAGTGGGGGGGGACAGGGGTACACCTACGAGCAGTACTTC. The full variable domain, completed using reference TRBV2 and TRBJ2-7, is EPEVTQTPSHQVTQMGQEVILRCVPISNHLYFYWYRQILGQKVEFLVSFYNNEISEKSEIFDDQFSVERPDGSNFTLKIRSTKLEDSAMYFCASSGGGQGYTYEQYFGPGTRLTVT.